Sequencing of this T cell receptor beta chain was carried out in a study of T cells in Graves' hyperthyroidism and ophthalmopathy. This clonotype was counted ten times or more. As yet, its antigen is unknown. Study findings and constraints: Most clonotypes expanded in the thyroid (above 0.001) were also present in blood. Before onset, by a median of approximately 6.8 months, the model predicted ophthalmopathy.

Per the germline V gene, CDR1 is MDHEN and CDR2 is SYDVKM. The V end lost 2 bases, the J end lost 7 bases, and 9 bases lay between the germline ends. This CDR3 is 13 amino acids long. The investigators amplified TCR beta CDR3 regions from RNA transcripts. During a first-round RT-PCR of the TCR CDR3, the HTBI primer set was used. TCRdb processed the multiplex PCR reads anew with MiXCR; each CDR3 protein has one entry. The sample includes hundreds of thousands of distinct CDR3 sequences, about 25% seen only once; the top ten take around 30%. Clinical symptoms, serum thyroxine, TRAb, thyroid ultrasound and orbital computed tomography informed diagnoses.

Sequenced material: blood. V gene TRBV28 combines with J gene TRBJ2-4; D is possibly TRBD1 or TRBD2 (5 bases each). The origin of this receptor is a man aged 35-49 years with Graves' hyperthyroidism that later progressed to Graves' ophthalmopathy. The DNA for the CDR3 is TGTGCCAGCAGTTTACCACGGGACAACATTCAGTACTTC. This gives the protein CASSLPRDNIQYF. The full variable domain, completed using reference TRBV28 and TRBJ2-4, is DVKVTQSSRYLVKRTGEKVFLECVQDMDHENMFWYRQDPGLGLRLIYFSYDVKMKEKGDIPEGYSVSREKKERFSLILESASTNQTSMYLCASSLPRDNIQYFGAGTRLSVL.